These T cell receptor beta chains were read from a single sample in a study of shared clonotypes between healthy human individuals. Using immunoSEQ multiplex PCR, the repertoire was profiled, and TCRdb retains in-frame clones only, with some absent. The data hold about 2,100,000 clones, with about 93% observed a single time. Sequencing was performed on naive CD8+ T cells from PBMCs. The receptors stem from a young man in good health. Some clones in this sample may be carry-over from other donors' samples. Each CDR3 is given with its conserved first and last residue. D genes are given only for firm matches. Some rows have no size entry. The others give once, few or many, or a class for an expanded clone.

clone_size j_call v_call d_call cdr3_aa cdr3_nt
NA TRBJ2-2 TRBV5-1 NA CASRQVEVGTGELFF TGCGCCAGTCGACAGGTGGAAGTTGGCACCGGGGAGCTGTTTTTT
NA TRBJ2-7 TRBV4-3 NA CASSPDGTGHTMEQYF TGCGCCAGCAGCCCCGACGGTACGGGACATACGATGGAGCAGTACTTC
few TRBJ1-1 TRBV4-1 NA CASSQMESTEAFF TGCGCCAGCAGCCAAATGGAGTCCACTGAAGCTTTCTTT
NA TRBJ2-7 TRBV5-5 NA CASSSGRAYEQYF TGTGCCAGCAGCTCTGGACGGGCCTACGAGCAGTACTTC
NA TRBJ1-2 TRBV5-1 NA CASKEGDGANYGYTF TGCGCCAGCAAAGAAGGGGATGGGGCTAACTATGGCTACACCTTC
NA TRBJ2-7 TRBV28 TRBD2 CASSPVPGLASYEQYF TGTGCCAGCAGCCCCGTACCGGGACTAGCTTCCTACGAGCAGTACTTC
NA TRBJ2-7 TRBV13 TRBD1 CASSLGEGTGGYEQYF TGTGCCAGCAGCTTAGGGGAAGGGACAGGGGGCTACGAGCAGTACTTC
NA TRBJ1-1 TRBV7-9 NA CASSLRDRGLNTEAFF TGTGCCAGCAGCTTAAGAGACCGAGGGCTGAACACTGAAGCTTTCTTT
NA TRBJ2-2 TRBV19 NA CASSTLRVGANTGELFF TGTGCCAGTAGTACCCTAAGGGTAGGGGCGAACACCGGGGAGCTGTTTTTT
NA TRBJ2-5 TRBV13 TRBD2 CASSRPGREGLRQETQYF TGTGCCAGCAGCCGCCCAGGGCGGGAGGGCCTTCGGCAAGAGACCCAGTACTTC
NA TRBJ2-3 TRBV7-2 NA CASSLALWGAGGTDTQYF TGTGCCAGCAGCTTAGCCCTGTGGGGTGCGGGCGGCACAGATACGCAGTATTTT
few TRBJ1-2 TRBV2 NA CASSGRTYGYTF TGTGCCAGCAGTGGACGGACCTATGGCTACACCTTC
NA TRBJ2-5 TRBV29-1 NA CSGGTGLPETQYF TGCAGCGGGGGTACTGGCCTCCCAGAGACCCAGTACTTC
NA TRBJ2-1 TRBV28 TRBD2 CASSLAGRKNEQFF TGTGCCAGCTCCCTAGCGGGAAGGAAAAATGAGCAGTTCTTC
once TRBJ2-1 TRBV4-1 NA CASSDRDTKNEQFF TGCGCCAGCAGTGACCGGGACACCAAGAATGAGCAGTTCTTC
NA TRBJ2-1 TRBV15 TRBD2 CATSIRTSGNEQFF TGTGCCACCAGCATCAGGACTAGCGGCAATGAGCAGTTCTTC
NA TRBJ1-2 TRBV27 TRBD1 CASSSIGQVYGYTF TGTGCCAGCAGTTCAATCGGACAGGTCTATGGCTACACCTTC
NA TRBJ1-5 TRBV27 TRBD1 CASSSDRSNQPQHF TGTGCCAGCAGTTCGGACAGGTCAAATCAGCCCCAGCATTTT
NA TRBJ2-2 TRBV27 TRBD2 CASSPLAGEGTGELFF TGTGCCAGCAGTCCATTAGCGGGAGAGGGCACCGGGGAGCTGTTTTTT
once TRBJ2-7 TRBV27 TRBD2 CASSHRGLAGTYEQYF TGTGCCAGCAGTCACCGCGGACTAGCGGGTACCTACGAGCAGTACTTC
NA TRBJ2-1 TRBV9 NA CASSVTDLVYNEQFF TGTGCCAGCAGCGTTACGGACTTAGTCTACAATGAGCAGTTCTTC
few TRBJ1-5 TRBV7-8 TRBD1 CASSLGAGGIFNQPQHF TGTGCCAGCAGCTTAGGGGCAGGGGGAATCTTCAATCAGCCCCAGCATTTT
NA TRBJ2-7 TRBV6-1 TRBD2 CASRSREGLHEQYF TGTGCCAGCAGGTCGCGGGAGGGCCTACACGAGCAGTACTTC
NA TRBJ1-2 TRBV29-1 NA CSVGGNYGYTF TGCAGCGTGGGGGGTAACTATGGCTACACCTTC
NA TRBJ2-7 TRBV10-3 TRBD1 CAIREGQGGEQYF TGTGCCATCAGGGAAGGACAGGGAGGCGAGCAGTACTTC
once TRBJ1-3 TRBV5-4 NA CASSLGTRTSGNTIYF TGTGCCAGCAGCTTGGGGACAAGGACCTCTGGAAACACCATATATTTT
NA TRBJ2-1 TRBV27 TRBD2 CASSRTSGSYNEQFF TGTGCCAGCAGTCGGACTAGCGGGAGCTACAATGAGCAGTTCTTC
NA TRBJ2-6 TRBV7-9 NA CASSLVGAGANVLTF TGTGCCAGCAGCTTAGTGGGGGCCGGGGCCAACGTCCTGACTTTC
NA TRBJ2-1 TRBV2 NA CASSDRLGQRNEQFF TGTGCCAGCAGTGATAGGCTAGGCCAGAGGAATGAGCAGTTCTTC
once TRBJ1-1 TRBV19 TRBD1 CASRQGATEAFF TGTGCCAGCAGACAGGGGGCCACTGAAGCTTTCTTT
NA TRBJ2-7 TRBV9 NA CASSVEGSSYEQYF TGTGCCAGCAGCGTAGAAGGTTCCTCCTACGAGCAGTACTTC
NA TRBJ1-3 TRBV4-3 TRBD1 CASSPYRGSGNTIYF TGCGCCAGCAGCCCGTACAGGGGATCTGGAAACACCATATATTTT
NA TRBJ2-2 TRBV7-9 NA CASSPRWANTGELFF TGTGCCAGCAGCCCACGTTGGGCGAACACCGGGGAGCTGTTTTTT
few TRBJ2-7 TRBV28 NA CASSGDALYEQYF TGTGCCAGCAGCGGGGACGCCCTCTACGAGCAGTACTTC
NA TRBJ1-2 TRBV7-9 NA CASSKKSGQPNYGYTF TGTGCCAGCAGCAAAAAGTCGGGACAACCTAACTATGGCTACACCTTC
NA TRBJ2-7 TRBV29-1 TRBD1 CSVDPTGGTYEQYF TGCAGCGTTGATCCGACAGGGGGCACGTACGAGCAGTACTTC
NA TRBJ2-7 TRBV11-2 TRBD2 CASSLGAGGPYEQYF TGTGCCAGCAGCTTAGGAGCGGGAGGGCCCTACGAGCAGTACTTC
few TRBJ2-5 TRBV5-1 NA CASSTDRNQETQYF TGCGCCAGCAGCACGGACAGAAACCAAGAGACCCAGTACTTC
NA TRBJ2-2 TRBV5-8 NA CASSLGVAGELFF TGTGCCAGCAGCTTGGGGGTTGCCGGGGAGCTGTTTTTT
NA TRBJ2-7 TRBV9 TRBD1 CASSLLGTATYEQYF TGTGCCAGCAGCCTTCTCGGGACAGCTACCTACGAGCAGTACTTC
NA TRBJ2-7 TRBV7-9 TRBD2 CASSLGGRVYEQYF TGTGCCAGCAGCTTAGGCGGGAGGGTCTACGAGCAGTACTTC
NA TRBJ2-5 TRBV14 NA CASSQGRAGAPQETQYF TGTGCCAGCAGCCAGGGGCGGGCAGGGGCCCCACAAGAGACCCAGTACTTC
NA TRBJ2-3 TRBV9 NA CASSVAGAVAIDTQYF TGTGCCAGCAGCGTCGCAGGGGCCGTCGCCATAGATACGCAGTATTTT
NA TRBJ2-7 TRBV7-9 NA CASSFGGSIEQYF TGTGCCAGCAGCTTTGGGGGTTCGATCGAGCAGTACTTC
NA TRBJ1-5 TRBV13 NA CASSSSRGYQPQHF TGTGCCAGCAGCTCTTCCAGGGGTTATCAGCCCCAGCATTTT
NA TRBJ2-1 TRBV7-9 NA CASSLGQGPYNEQFF TGTGCCAGCAGCTTAGGTCAGGGGCCTTACAATGAGCAGTTCTTC
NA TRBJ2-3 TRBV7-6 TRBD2 CASSGLGGTDTQYF TGTGCCAGCAGCGGCCTGGGAGGGACAGATACGCAGTATTTT
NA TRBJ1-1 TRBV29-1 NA CSAAGGPEGTEAFF TGCAGCGCCGCCGGGGGGCCCGAGGGGACTGAAGCTTTCTTT
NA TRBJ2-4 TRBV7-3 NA CASSLFGPPSAAKNIQYF TGTGCCAGCAGCTTATTTGGGCCTCCGAGTGCGGCCAAAAACATTCAGTACTTC
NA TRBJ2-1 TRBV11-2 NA CASSSSDLGYNEQFF TGTGCCAGCAGCTCGAGCGACCTGGGGTACAATGAGCAGTTCTTC
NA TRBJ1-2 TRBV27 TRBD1 CASSLNPTGGGEGYTF TGTGCCAGCAGTTTAAATCCGACAGGGGGCGGCGAGGGCTACACCTTC
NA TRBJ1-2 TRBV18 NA CASSPTSYGYTF TGTGCCAGCTCACCAACATCGTATGGCTACACCTTC
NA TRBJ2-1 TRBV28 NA CASSSGHNYNEQFF TGTGCCAGCAGTTCCGGGCATAATTACAATGAGCAGTTCTTC
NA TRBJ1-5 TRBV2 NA CASSELGYGDNQPQHF TGTGCCAGCAGTGAATTGGGGTACGGGGACAATCAGCCCCAGCATTTT